This T cell receptor (beta chain) stems from a study of blood T cell repertoires in COVID-19. The CDR3 runs 13 residues. V lost 1 base, J lost 4 bases, and 0 bases stayed unmatched. The germline CDR1 and CDR2 sequences are SQVTM and ANQGSEA. The protocol was immunoSEQ multiplex PCR, while the TCRdb copy is restricted to in-frame clones and leaves out a portion. The table shows about 96,000 clones, with roughly 84% occurring only once. This chain links TRBV29-1 with TRBJ1-2, with 10 bases matching TRBD1. Source material: peripheral blood. This TCR derives from a woman aged 60 to 75 with acute or convalescent COVID-19. Here the CDR3 DNA reads TGCAGCGTTGAAGGGGACAGGGGCTATGGCTACACCTTC. Its protein product is CSVEGDRGYGYTF. The variable domain in full, completed from reference TRBV29-1 and TRBJ1-2, reads SAVISQKPSRDICQRGTSLTIQCQVDSQVTMMFWYRQQPGQSLTLIATANQGSEATYESGFVIDKFPISRPNLTFSTLTVSNMSPEDSSIYLCSVEGDRGYGYTFGSGTRLTVV.